Shown below are 13 T cell receptor beta chains from a single sample sequenced in a study of blood T cell repertoires in COVID-19. TCRdb's copy holds only in-frame clones and misses some; the assay was immunoSEQ multiplex PCR. This sample carries about 440,000 clones, about 91% of them seen once, and the ten largest clones take over 9.5%. The sample consisted of peripheral blood. These receptors came from a woman in her forties or fifties with COVID-19, enrolled during active disease.

The chain links TRBV6-5 to TRBJ1-4, with TRBD1 as a possible D gene (6 bases). Germline CDR1 and CDR2: MNHEY and SVGAGI. The CDR3 covers 13 residues. Trimming cost V 10 bases and J 5 bases, with 14 bases left between them. The CDR3 protein is CATAGTWNEKLFF. CDR3 bases: TGTGCCACCGCCGGGACATGGAATGAAAAACTGTTTTTT.

The CDR3 region has the DNA TGCGCCAGCAGCCCCGTCTCGACAGATAGGATCCCCGGGGAGCTGTTTTTT. Translation: CASSPVSTDRIPGELFF. V usage is TRBV5-1 and J usage is TRBJ2-2, with TRBD1 as a possible D gene (5 bases). Germline V CDR1 and CDR2: SGHRS, YFSETQ. V was cut by 4 bases and J by 6 bases, with 22 bases left in between. The CDR3 contains 17 residues.

The genes are TRBV13 and TRBJ1-1, with D possibly matching TRBD1 (5 bases). Germline V gene sequence: CDR1 PRHDT, CDR2 FYEKMQ (reference sequence). This CDR3 has 16 residues. Trimming took 0 bases from V and 6 from J, leaving 17 bases between them. The CDR3 bases are TGTGCCAGCAGCTTAGGTCACGGAGGGGTGGCGGCTGAAGCTTTCTTT. It is translated as CASSLGHGGVAAEAFF.

The rearrangement uses TRBV12-3 or TRBV12-4 and TRBJ1-2, with 8 bases lining up with TRBD1. The V segment lost 4 bases and the J segment 5 bases; nucleotides outside the gene matches: 3. The CDR3 is made up of 13 amino acids. CDR3 residues: CASSWDRLYGYTF. The CDR3 DNA reads TGTGCCAGCAGTTGGGACAGGCTATATGGCTACACCTTC.

This clone has only a few counts. Distinct nucleotide sequences in the sample also encode this CDR3. V usage is TRBV6-5 and J usage is TRBJ1-1; possible D gene TRBD1, 6 bases. Trimming left V 2 bases short and J 8 bases short, with 12 bases between. The CDR3 runs 13 residues. Germline CDR1 reads MNHEY; CDR2 reads SVGAGI. The CDR3: CASSYPGQGEAFF. CDR3 DNA sequence: TGTGCCAGCAGTTACCCGGGGCAGGGGGAAGCTTTCTTT.

The CDR3 spells CASGAGLGADTQYF. The CDR3, as DNA: TGTGCTAGTGGCGCCGGTCTGGGCGCAGATACGCAGTATTTT. The chain joins TRBV12-5 to TRBJ2-3; D unclear. Germline values: CDR1 LGHNT, CDR2 FRNRAP. V was clipped by 6 bases and J by 4 bases, with 14 bases between them. CDR3 size: 14 residues.

This clone was found once. V gene TRBV30 combines with J gene TRBJ2-7, with TRBD2 matching over 11 bases. V shed 3 bases, J shed 7 bases, and the junction held 8 bases outside the gene matches. Germline-derived CDR1 and CDR2 are GTSNPN and SVGIG (reference sequence). The CDR3 extends over 14 amino acids. The DNA of the CDR3 is TGTGCCTGGAGGCGGATAGCGGGGGGGCAAGAGCAGTACTTC. Its translation: CAWRRIAGGQEQYF.

The chain employs TRBV28 and TRBJ1-5; D unclear. There are 14 residues in the CDR3. Germline CDR1 and CDR2: MDHEN and SYDVKM. Trimming shortened V by 7 bases and J by 7 bases, and 17 bases separated the two germline ends. The CDR3 nucleotides are TGTGCCAGCACGTTTCAGCGGGCTGGGCAGCCCCAGCATTTT. This translates into CASTFQRAGQPQHF.

This clone was seen just once. The V gene is TRBV4-1, the J gene TRBJ1-2, with 8 bases fitting TRBD1. The CDR3 contains 15 residues. V was clipped by 1 base and J by 2 bases; unmatched bases: 3. Germline lookup yields CDR1 MGHRA and CDR2 YSYEKL. The CDR3 loop reads CASSQVQGVNYGYTF. CDR3 bases: TGCGCCAGCAGCCAAGTACAGGGGGTCAACTATGGCTACACCTTC.

The rearrangement uses TRBV5-6 and TRBJ2-7; 10 bases are shared with TRBD1. Trimming removed 4 bases from V and 7 bases from J; junction bases left unmatched: 8. The CDR3 loop spans 14 amino acids. The germline gives CDR1 SGHDT, CDR2 YYEEEE. Here the CDR3 reads CASSPGTGVGEQYF. The CDR3 coding sequence is TGTGCCAGCAGCCCCGGGACAGGGGTGGGTGAGCAGTACTTC.

The genes are TRBV15 and TRBJ2-7; perhaps TRBD1 as D (6 bases). The CDR3 is 16 residues long. CDR1 and CDR2 (germline): LNHNV, YYDKDF (reference sequence). V lost 2 bases to trimming and J lost 3 bases, with 17 bases between them. In DNA, the CDR3 is TGTGCCACCAGCAGATGGGGACAAGGGGGTTACTACGAGCAGTACTTC. It encodes CATSRWGQGGYYEQYF.

About this clone: This sample also contains other DNA sequences that code for the same CDR3. This chain joins TRBV30 and TRBJ1-2, with a weak D call TRBD1 (5 bases). This CDR3 has 14 amino acids. Germline CDR1 and CDR2: GTSNPN and SVGIG (reference sequence). V shed 0 bases and J shed 5 bases, with 13 bases lying between them. This CDR3 is CAWSVRGGGYGYTF. DNA of the CDR3: TGTGCCTGGAGTGTTAGGGGAGGAGGGTATGGCTACACCTTC.

This clone was picked up one time. The V call is TRBV7-3, the J call TRBJ2-3; D gene unclear. V shed 5 bases and J shed 3 bases, with 9 bases lying between them. The CDR3 is made up of 13 amino acids. Looked up from germline, CDR1 is SGHTA and CDR2 is FQGTGA. The CDR3 coding sequence is TGTGCCAGCAGCGCCGGCAGGACAGATACGCAGTATTTT. It yields the protein CASSAGRTDTQYF.